Reported below is one T cell receptor beta chain. This record comes from a study of OX40 agonist ivuxolimab in advanced cancers. This table comes from immunoSEQ multiplex PCR, and its TCRdb copy is limited to in-frame clones, with some not included. This sample has around 70,000 clones, with around four fifths found just once. Sample: CD4+ or CD8+ T cells sorted from blood, taken in a trial of the OX40 agonist ivuxolimab. This receptor was taken from an adult with an advanced solid tumor such as melanoma, head and neck, liver or kidney cancer.

CDR3 nucleotide sequence: TGTGCCAGCGGGGGACTAGCGGGTATCTACGAGCAGTACTTC. Its translation: CASGGLAGIYEQYF. This sequence joins TRBV2 and TRBJ2-7; 12 bases line up with TRBD2. The germline CDR1 and CDR2 sequences are SNHLY and FYNNEI. This CDR3 is built from 14 residues. Trimming removed 8 bases from V and 3 bases from J; junction bases left unmatched: 5.